These 30 T cell receptor beta chains share one sample of origin, sequenced in a study of T cell changes during pregnancy in multiple sclerosis. TCRdb's table, derived via immunoSEQ multiplex PCR, lists solely in-frame clones and lacks some. The sample comprises nearly 110,000 clones, 80% to 95% of which are singletons, and 1.5% to 2% rests with the top ten. Specimen: peripheral blood, collected after pregnancy. The source is a female donor with multiple sclerosis, enrolled in a pregnancy study.

Notes on this clone: One junction end does not reproduce the germline sequence, and a read error may be involved. V and J are TRBV9 and TRBJ1-1; 7 positions agree with TRBD1. The germline CDR1 and CDR2 sequences are SGDLS and YYNGEE. CDR3 length equals 10 residues. The CDR3 protein is CASSVGRDSF. As DNA, the CDR3 is TGTGCCAGCAGCGTAGGGCGGGACAGTTTT.

The rearrangement joins TRBV7-9 to TRBJ1-1; 9 nucleotides agree with TRBD1. Germline CDR1 reads SEHNR; CDR2 reads FQNEAQ (reference sequence). The CDR3 is made up of 15 amino acids. Trimming at V came to 5 bases and at J to 2 bases, leaving 6 bases not matched to a gene. CDR3 sequence (DNA): TGTGCCAGCAGCCCTCAGGGACAGGGAAACACTGAAGCTTTCTTT. Its protein product is CASSPQGQGNTEAFF.

This chain uses TRBV27 with TRBJ1-5; TRBD1 might be the D (5 bases). The V gene's germline CDR1 is MNHEY and CDR2 SMNVEV (reference sequence). V dropped 5 bases and J dropped 2 bases, with 16 bases sitting between them. The CDR3 loop spans 16 amino acids. The CDR3 bases are TGTGCCAGCAGTCTCGGACCCGGAGGGGGCAATCAGCCCCAGCATTTT. Translated, it gives CASSLGPGGGNQPQHF.

The chain carries TRBV29-1 and TRBJ1-1; TRBD1 matches at 7 bases. Germline CDR1 is SQVTM and CDR2 is ANQGSEA. V lost 6 bases to trimming and J lost 5 bases; unmatched junction nucleotides: 9. There are 13 residues in the CDR3. The CDR3 bases are TGCAGCGTAGCTCCAGACAGGGTGACTGAAGCTTTCTTT. Its protein is CSVAPDRVTEAFF. The complete variable domain, with remaining parts taken from reference TRBV29-1 and TRBJ1-1, reads SAVISQKPSRDICQRGTSLTIQCQVDSQVTMMFWYRQQPGQSLTLIATANQGSEATYESGFVIDKFPISRPNLTFSTLTVSNMSPEDSSIYLCSVAPDRVTEAFFGQGTRLTVV.

The V call is TRBV5-4, the J call TRBJ1-2; tentatively, D is TRBD1 (6 bases). Germline V gives CDR1 SGHNT, CDR2 YYREEE (reference sequence). V gave up 4 bases and J gave up 7 bases, with 11 bases separating them. CDR3 length: 12 amino acids. The CDR3 region has the DNA TGTGCCAGCAGCCCGAGGGGGGGTGGCTACACCTTC. Translation: CASSPRGGGYTF.

The CDR3 is CATAPGHNQPQHF. The CDR3 nucleotides read TGTGCCACCGCTCCGGGACACAATCAGCCCCAGCATTTT. This chain links TRBV19 with TRBJ1-5, with a possible D match to TRBD1 (6 bases). Trimming removed 10 bases from V and 3 bases from J, with 13 bases in between. This CDR3 spans 13 amino acids. Germline V gives CDR1 LNHDA, CDR2 SQIVND (reference sequence).

The CDR3 region has the DNA TGTGCCAGCAGCTCATACAGGGACAATGAGCAGTTCTTC. Amino acids: CASSSYRDNEQFF. The V call is TRBV7-9, the J call TRBJ2-1, with D tentatively TRBD1 (6 bases). The CDR3 is 13 residues long. Trimming took off 4 bases at V and 5 bases at J, with 9 bases between the two ends. In germline, CDR1 is SEHNR, CDR2 FQNEAQ (reference sequence).

V and J are TRBV5-1 and TRBJ2-1, with TRBD1 identical over 9 bases. The CDR3 loop spans 17 amino acids. The V gene end was trimmed by 3 bases and the J gene end by 0 bases; junction bases not matched to a gene: 7. Per the germline V gene, CDR1 is SGHRS and CDR2 is YFSETQ. In nucleotides, the CDR3 is TGCGCCAGCAGCTGGGGACAGGGAGGAAGCTCCTACAATGAGCAGTTCTTC. Protein product: CASSWGQGGSSYNEQFF.

This clone appeared a single time. This chain connects TRBV7-8 to TRBJ2-7; D call uncertain. Germline CDR1 SGHVS, CDR2 FQNEAQ. The CDR3 spans 12 residues. Trimming shortened V by 4 bases and J by 5 bases, and 9 bases separated the two germline ends. CDR3 residues: CASSSNRDEQYF. The CDR3 DNA reads TGTGCCAGCAGCTCCAACCGGGACGAGCAGTACTTC.

The genes are TRBV18 and TRBJ2-7; 10 bases align to TRBD1. Trimming removed 3 bases from V and 5 bases from J; junction bases left unmatched: 4. The CDR3 length is 14 residues. Germline V lookup: CDR1 KGHSH, CDR2 LQKENI. In nucleotides, the CDR3 is TGTGCCAGCTCACCGAGGACAGGGGGGGACGAGCAGTACTTC. This sequence encodes CASSPRTGGDEQYF.

This clone was seen a single time. V usage is TRBV5-1 and J usage is TRBJ1-1; maybe TRBD1 (6 bases). V was cut by 5 bases and J by 4 bases, with 18 bases left in between. Germline values: CDR1 SGHRS, CDR2 YFSETQ. This CDR3 spans 15 amino acids. The CDR3, as DNA: TGCGCCAGCAGTGACCTGCCAGGGGTTGGCACTGAAGCTTTCTTT. As protein: CASSDLPGVGTEAFF.

This clone was counted a single time. The genes are TRBV5-1 and TRBJ2-1; 9 nucleotides agree with TRBD2. J gave up 5 bases and V 0 bases, and 6 bases lay outside the gene matches. The CDR3 is 16 amino acids. The germline gives CDR1 SGHRS, CDR2 YFSETQ. The CDR3 region has the DNA TGCGCCAGCAGCTTGGTTAGCGGGAGTAGCAACAATGAGCAGTTCTTC. It translates to CASSLVSGSSNNEQFF.

This chain uses TRBV5-8 with TRBJ1-5; no definite D call. The CDR3 is 15 amino acids. V lost 4 bases and J 7 bases, leaving 18 bases between the germline ends. CDR1 is SGHTS and CDR2 is YDEGEE in the germline V gene. This CDR3 is CASSPIRGGGQPQHF. The CDR3 DNA reads as TGTGCCAGCAGCCCCATCCGGGGAGGAGGGCAGCCCCAGCATTTT.

The CDR3 DNA sequence: TGTGCCAGCGGGTCGGACAGATCCTTTATGGGCAATCAGCCCCAGCATTTT. It encodes CASGSDRSFMGNQPQHF. The genes are TRBV19 and TRBJ1-5; TRBD1 is a possible D gene (6 bases). The germline CDR1 and CDR2 sequences are LNHDA and SQIVND (reference sequence). This CDR3 spans 17 amino acids. V was pared by 9 bases and J by 2 bases, with 23 bases between.

The chain joins TRBV27 to TRBJ1-1; D is unresolved. Germline V gene lookup returns CDR1 MNHEY and CDR2 SMNVEV (reference sequence). Trimming left V 6 bases short and J 2 bases short, with 10 bases between. The CDR3 totals 13 residues. The DNA for the CDR3 is TGTGCCAGCAGCCCTCCGGGAAACACTGAAGCTTTCTTT. Residues: CASSPPGNTEAFF.

The CDR3 DNA follows: TGTGCCGGAAAGAAAACTAGCGGAGCAACCGGGGAGCTGTTTTTT. Its translation is CAGKKTSGATGELFF. The gene calls are TRBV2 and TRBJ2-2, with 8 bases identical to TRBD2. The CDR3 loop spans 15 amino acids. J was trimmed by 5 bases and V by 11 bases; bases with no gene match: 13. Germline loops: CDR1 SNHLY, CDR2 FYNNEI.

The chain uses TRBV27 and TRBJ1-4, with a possible D match to TRBD1 (5 bases). The germline CDR1 and CDR2 sequences are MNHEY and SMNVEV (reference sequence). V lost 5 bases to trimming and J lost 3 bases, with 13 bases between them. CDR3 length equals 15 residues. CDR3 bases: TGTGCCAGCAGTCAATTTGGGGCTTCTAATGAAAAACTGTTTTTT. It translates to CASSQFGASNEKLFF.

The chain couples TRBV7-2 to TRBJ2-7; TRBD1 is a possible D gene (6 bases). Germline CDR1 and CDR2: SGHTA and FQGNSA. Between the trimmed V and J ends, which lost 3 bases and 5 bases, there was a span of 8 bases. The CDR3 has 12 residues. For the CDR3, the DNA is TGTGCCAGCAGCTTGGACAGCCACGAGCAGTACTTC. The encoded protein is CASSLDSHEQYF.

In this sample, this clone turned up once. This chain connects TRBV7-2 to TRBJ1-2; 9 positions agree with TRBD1. The CDR3 is made up of 15 amino acids. Germline V gene lookup returns CDR1 SGHTA and CDR2 FQGNSA. With 2 bases clipped from V and 4 bases from J, the junction kept 5 bases outside the gene matches. Here the CDR3 DNA reads TGTGCCAGCAGCTTAAGGGACAGGGCGATCTATGGCTACACCTTC. It is translated as CASSLRDRAIYGYTF.

This chain joins TRBV20-1 and TRBJ1-4; no clear D gene. The CDR3 extends over 11 amino acids. Trimming left V 2 bases short and J 4 bases short, with 2 bases between. Germline V gene sequence: CDR1 DFQATT, CDR2 SNEGSKA (reference sequence). The CDR3 protein is CSARHNEKLFF. Here the CDR3 DNA reads TGCAGTGCTAGACATAATGAAAAACTGTTTTTT.

DNA for the CDR3: TGTGCGGTTTTAGAGACAGGGAATGAAAAACTGTTTTTT. Its translation is CAVLETGNEKLFF. This chain uses TRBV28 with TRBJ1-4; 7 bases are shared with TRBD1. The CDR3 has 13 residues. CDR1 is MDHEN, CDR2 SYDVKM, per germline.

The chain is built from TRBV20-1 and TRBJ1-2, with D unclear. The ends were cut back, 3 bases at V and 6 bases at J, with 5 bases in the middle. CDR3 length: 10 residues. In germline, CDR1 is DFQATT, CDR2 SNEGSKA (reference sequence). CDR3 nucleotide sequence: TGCAGTGCTAGGAGGGATGGCTACACCTTC. Amino acid sequence: CSARRDGYTF.

V usage is TRBV5-6 and J usage is TRBJ1-2; 8 positions agree with TRBD1. The CDR3 extends over 16 amino acids. Losses at the gene ends were 0 bases for V and 1 base for J; bases not matched to a gene: 5. Germline V gene data show CDR1 as SGHDT and CDR2 as YYEEEE. The CDR3 is CASSLVQGARNYGYTF. For the CDR3, the DNA is TGTGCCAGCAGCTTGGTTCAGGGGGCGCGTAACTATGGCTACACCTTC.

V and J are TRBV5-1 and TRBJ1-1, with 7 bases aligning to TRBD1. The V gene end was trimmed by 6 bases and the J gene end by 1 base; junction bases not matched to a gene: 15. The CDR3 loop spans 17 amino acids. CDR1 is SGHRS, CDR2 YFSETQ, per germline. The CDR3 is CASNPSTGQRRNTEAFF. CDR3 DNA sequence: TGCGCCAGCAACCCCTCGACAGGGCAAAGAAGGAACACTGAAGCTTTCTTT. The full variable domain, its missing parts supplied by reference TRBV5-1 and TRBJ1-1, is KAGVTQTPRYLIKTRGQQVTLSCSPISGHRSVSWYQQTPGQGLQFLFEYFSETQRNKGNFPGRFSGRQFSNSRSEMNVSTLELGDSALYLCASNPSTGQRRNTEAFFGQGTRLTVV.

The chain joins TRBV5-4 to TRBJ1-2, with a tentative D call TRBD1 (5 bases). In germline, CDR1 is SGHNT, CDR2 YYREEE (reference sequence). Trimming shortened V by 3 bases and J by 4 bases, and 13 bases separated the two germline ends. CDR3 length: 14 residues. CDR3: CASSSPGSFYGYTF. The CDR3 DNA follows: TGTGCCAGCAGCTCGCCAGGGTCTTTCTATGGCTACACCTTC. The complete variable domain, with remaining parts taken from reference TRBV5-4 and TRBJ1-2, reads ETGVTQSPTHLIKTRGQQVTLRCSSQSGHNTVSWYQQALGQGPQFIFQYYREEENGRGNFPPRFSGLQFPNYSSELNVNALELDDSALYLCASSSPGSFYGYTFGSGTRLTVV.

As to this clone: Other DNA sequences from this sample encode an identical CDR3 as well. This rearrangement joins TRBV27 to TRBJ1-6; D is perhaps TRBD1 (6 bases). Germline V gene sequence: CDR1 MNHEY, CDR2 SMNVEV (reference sequence). The CDR3 has 16 residues. V lost 0 bases, J lost 7 bases, and 13 bases lay in between. The CDR3 region has the DNA TGTGCCAGCAGTTTATCTCGGACGGGGGGCAATTCACCCCTCCACTTT. Translation: CASSLSRTGGNSPLHF.

The V and J genes are TRBV7-2 and TRBJ2-4, with D tentatively TRBD1 (6 bases). With 4 bases removed from V and 0 bases from J, the gap between germline ends came to 16 bases. The CDR3 has 17 residues. Germline V lookup: CDR1 SGHTA, CDR2 FQGNSA. The CDR3 sequence is CASSSAFQGTAKNIQYF. The CDR3 DNA reads as TGTGCCAGCAGCTCCGCTTTCCAGGGGACAGCCAAAAACATTCAGTACTTC.

CDR3 amino acids: CAWAKDRKIPEQYF. The CDR3 DNA is TGTGCCTGGGCCAAGGACAGGAAGATCCCCGAACAGTACTTC. This sequence joins TRBV30 and TRBJ2-7, with 7 bases aligning to TRBD1. The CDR3 has 14 amino acids. V shed 5 bases, J shed 10 bases, and the junction held 17 bases outside the gene matches. Germline assignment: CDR1 GTSNPN and CDR2 SVGIG (reference sequence).

The rearrangement joins TRBV11-1 to TRBJ2-7, with D perhaps TRBD1 (6 bases). Germline V lookup: CDR1 SGHAT, CDR2 FQDESV (reference sequence). The germline V and J ends were trimmed by 4 bases and 0 bases, with 19 bases remaining between them. The CDR3 extends over 17 amino acids. The CDR3 DNA is TGTGCCAGCAGCTCTACCCCCGGGACACGGAGCTCCTACGAGCAGTACTTC. It encodes CASSSTPGTRSSYEQYF.

The chain combines TRBV6-4 with TRBJ2-5; TRBD1 agrees at 8 bases. The germline V gene encodes CDR1 MRHNA and CDR2 SNTAGT. Trimming removed 5 bases from V and 1 base from J; junction bases left unmatched: 9. The CDR3 is made up of 16 amino acids. For the CDR3, the DNA is TGTGCCAGCAGTTTCGCTGTCAGGGGGCCCCAAGAGACCCAGTACTTC. This codes for CASSFAVRGPQETQYF.